These T cell receptor beta chains were read from a single sample in a study of cytomegalovirus exposure and HLA in healthy donors. The method was immunoSEQ multiplex PCR; TCRdb's version includes in-frame clones alone and lacks a portion of them. The sample lists 200,000 or so clones, about 80% occurring once. Sequences were obtained from PBMCs. The receptors derive from a woman under 30 in good health and CMV-seropositive. Each CDR3 is given with its conserved first and last residue. Each record gives: clone size, V gene, D gene, J gene, CDR3 protein, CDR3 DNA. The D gene is left open where the match is weak. Some rows have no size entry. The others give once, few or many, or a class for an expanded clone.

clone size: .; V gene: TRBV27; D gene: TRBD1; J gene: TRBJ1-6; CDR3 protein: CASSYSGGLSSPLHF; CDR3 DNA: TGTGCCAGCAGTTATTCAGGGGGGTTAAGTTCACCCCTCCACTTT
clone size: .; V gene: TRBV28; D gene: TRBD1; J gene: TRBJ1-2; CDR3 protein: CASSLAGTGGYGYTF; CDR3 DNA: TGTGCCAGCAGTTTAGCTGGGACAGGGGGCTATGGCTACACCTTC
clone size: .; V gene: TRBV9; D gene: TRBD1; J gene: TRBJ2-1; CDR3 protein: CASSVSVRDRVYNEQFF; CDR3 DNA: TGTGCCAGCAGCGTAAGTGTACGGGACAGGGTCTACAATGAGCAGTTCTTC
clone size: .; V gene: TRBV7-9; D gene: .; J gene: TRBJ1-3; CDR3 protein: CASSLGLHRDSGNTIYF; CDR3 DNA: TGTGCCAGCAGCTTAGGTCTCCACAGAGACTCTGGAAACACCATATATTTT
clone size: few; V gene: TRBV28; D gene: .; J gene: TRBJ1-3; CDR3 protein: CASSLYGGARGNTIYF; CDR3 DNA: TGTGCCAGCAGTTTATACGGAGGGGCGCGGGGAAACACCATATATTTT
clone size: .; V gene: TRBV28; D gene: .; J gene: TRBJ2-1; CDR3 protein: CASTWGDQYNEQFF; CDR3 DNA: TGTGCCAGCACTTGGGGCGACCAATACAATGAGCAGTTCTTC
clone size: .; V gene: TRBV20-1; D gene: .; J gene: TRBJ1-2; CDR3 protein: CSAREGDGYTF; CDR3 DNA: TGCAGTGCTAGAGAGGGAGATGGCTACACCTTC
clone size: .; V gene: TRBV6-1; D gene: .; J gene: TRBJ2-7; CDR3 protein: CASSEPPDSSYEQYF; CDR3 DNA: TGTGCCAGCAGTGAGCCCCCGGACAGCTCCTACGAGCAGTACTTC
clone size: few; V gene: TRBV12-5; D gene: TRBD2; J gene: TRBJ2-1; CDR3 protein: CASGLVGLAGGPYNEQFF; CDR3 DNA: TGTGCTAGTGGTTTGGTAGGACTAGCGGGGGGACCCTACAATGAGCAGTTCTTC
clone size: .; V gene: TRBV27; D gene: .; J gene: TRBJ2-7; CDR3 protein: CASSFSQGYEQYF; CDR3 DNA: TGTGCCAGCAGTTTTTCTCAGGGCTACGAGCAGTACTTC
clone size: .; V gene: TRBV14; D gene: TRBD1; J gene: TRBJ1-2; CDR3 protein: CASSLTGINYGYTF; CDR3 DNA: TGTGCCAGCAGCCTGACAGGGATTAACTATGGCTACACCTTC
clone size: .; V gene: TRBV18; D gene: TRBD2; J gene: TRBJ2-1; CDR3 protein: CASSPRGDRFNEQFF; CDR3 DNA: TGTGCCAGCTCACCCCGGGGGGATCGTTTCAATGAGCAGTTCTTC
clone size: .; V gene: TRBV5-1; D gene: TRBD2; J gene: TRBJ2-5; CDR3 protein: CASSLAAGGRETQYF; CDR3 DNA: TGCGCCAGCAGCTTGGCCGCGGGGGGTCGGGAGACCCAGTACTTC
clone size: .; V gene: TRBV19; D gene: .; J gene: TRBJ2-3; CDR3 protein: CASSTPSDTQYF; CDR3 DNA: TGTGCCAGTAGTACTCCCTCGGATACGCAGTATTTT
clone size: once; V gene: TRBV5-4; D gene: TRBD2; J gene: TRBJ2-7; CDR3 protein: CASSFAGGSYEQYF; CDR3 DNA: TGTGCCAGCAGCTTCGCGGGGGGCTCCTACGAGCAGTACTTC
clone size: few; V gene: TRBV7-9; D gene: TRBD2; J gene: TRBJ2-6; CDR3 protein: CSSSSPPGGGRANVLTF; CDR3 DNA: TGTTCCAGCAGCTCCCCACCCGGGGGGGGCAGGGCCAACGTCCTGACTTTC
clone size: .; V gene: TRBV19; D gene: .; J gene: TRBJ2-7; CDR3 protein: CASSVRGHYEQYF; CDR3 DNA: TGTGCCAGTAGTGTTAGGGGTCACTACGAGCAGTACTTC
clone size: .; V gene: TRBV6-1; D gene: .; J gene: TRBJ1-3; CDR3 protein: CASSEAPGREPNTIYF; CDR3 DNA: TGTGCCAGCAGTGAAGCCCCTGGAAGGGAGCCAAACACCATATATTTT
clone size: .; V gene: TRBV5-5; D gene: TRBD1; J gene: TRBJ1-2; CDR3 protein: CASSLRQGVNYGYTF; CDR3 DNA: TGTGCCAGCAGCTTACGACAGGGGGTTAACTATGGCTACACCTTC
clone size: .; V gene: TRBV21-1; D gene: .; J gene: TRBJ2-5; CDR3 protein: CASQPGQQETQYF; CDR3 DNA: TGTGCCAGCCAACCAGGCCAGCAAGAGACCCAGTACTTC
clone size: .; V gene: TRBV5-1; D gene: TRBD1; J gene: TRBJ1-1; CDR3 protein: CASSSRWDRGDNTEAFF; CDR3 DNA: TGCGCCAGCAGCTCTAGATGGGACAGGGGCGATAACACTGAAGCTTTCTTT
clone size: .; V gene: TRBV7-9; D gene: .; J gene: TRBJ1-4; CDR3 protein: CASSFGQTTTNEKLFF; CDR3 DNA: TGTGCCAGCAGCTTTGGACAGACCACAACTAATGAAAAACTGTTTTTT
clone size: once; V gene: TRBV12-5; D gene: TRBD1; J gene: TRBJ1-4; CDR3 protein: CASGLGQGDEKLFF; CDR3 DNA: TGTGCTAGTGGTTTGGGACAGGGGGATGAAAAACTGTTTTTT
clone size: .; V gene: TRBV19; D gene: TRBD2; J gene: TRBJ2-5; CDR3 protein: CASSISGGRETQYF; CDR3 DNA: TGTGCCAGTAGTATATCGGGGGGTAGGGAGACCCAGTACTTC
clone size: .; V gene: TRBV11-3; D gene: .; J gene: TRBJ2-6; CDR3 protein: CASSRGHSGANVLTF; CDR3 DNA: TGTGCCAGCAGCCGCGGACATTCTGGGGCCAACGTCCTGACTTTC
clone size: .; V gene: TRBV11-2; D gene: TRBD2; J gene: TRBJ2-1; CDR3 protein: CASSSMTSGGANEQFF; CDR3 DNA: TGTGCCAGCAGCTCTATGACTAGCGGGGGGGCAAATGAGCAGTTCTTC
clone size: .; V gene: TRBV7-9; D gene: TRBD1; J gene: TRBJ2-1; CDR3 protein: CASSLSQGAGEQFF; CDR3 DNA: TGTGCCAGCAGCTTATCGCAGGGGGCCGGTGAGCAGTTCTTC
clone size: .; V gene: TRBV30; D gene: .; J gene: TRBJ1-2; CDR3 protein: CAWSRPLGYGYTF; CDR3 DNA: TGTGCCTGGAGTCGTCCCCTCGGGTATGGCTACACCTTC
clone size: once; V gene: TRBV7-9; D gene: .; J gene: TRBJ1-1; CDR3 protein: CASSQDPGWLGTEAFF; CDR3 DNA: TGTGCCAGCAGCCAGGACCCGGGGTGGCTCGGGACTGAAGCTTTCTTT